What follows are 8 T cell receptor beta chains derived from one specimen sequenced in a study of cytomegalovirus exposure and HLA in healthy donors (dated by TCRdb to 2017 to 2019). The library was made by the immunoSEQ multiplex PCR assay. For the multiplex PCR, a mixture combining 60 forward primers for TCR Vbeta segments and 13 reverse primers for TCR Jbeta segments was used. In TCRdb, the immuneACCESS table is reduced to in-frame sequences with V and J assigned. These tables do not hold every clone; where another copy was compared, an unresolved V gene accounts for under half, and the others remain unexplained. Recorded for this sample are around 100,000 clones; approximately 65% of them occurred a single time. The ten biggest clones cover roughly 2.2% of the sample. The sequencing sample was made of PBMCs. Receptors originate from a young man in good health and CMV-seronegative.

The rearrangement joins TRBV5-1 to TRBJ1-5; TRBD1 matches 7 bases. The germline CDR1 and CDR2 sequences are SGHRS and YFSETQ. V gave up 2 bases and J gave up 5 bases; unmatched junction bases: 4. There are 14 residues in the CDR3. CDR3 protein: CASSFTGTDQPQHF. The CDR3, as DNA: TGCGCCAGCAGCTTCACCGGGACAGATCAGCCCCAGCATTTT.

This rearrangement joins TRBV10-3 to TRBJ1-6; no definite D call. V lost 7 bases, J lost 7 bases, and 8 bases lay in between. There are 12 residues in the CDR3. Germline CDR1 is ENHRY and CDR2 is SYGVKD. CDR3 loop: CAIKPENSPLHF. The DNA of the CDR3 is TGTGCCATCAAGCCGGAGAATTCACCCCTCCACTTT.

The V call is TRBV2, the J call TRBJ2-3, with 9 bases aligning to TRBD2. The CDR3 has 16 residues. J was trimmed by 2 bases and V by 11 bases; bases with no gene match: 14. Germline CDR1 and CDR2: SNHLY and FYNNEI. The CDR3 DNA sequence: TGTGCCTCCCCCGAGGGGACTAGCCGTATCACAGATACGCAGTATTTT. Amino acids: CASPEGTSRITDTQYF.

This clone has more than one count but fewer than ten. This sequence joins TRBV12-5 and TRBJ2-3; TRBD2 matches 14 bases. This CDR3 has 17 residues. Trimming took 3 bases from V and 3 from J; bases not matched to a gene: 5. Germline CDR1 is LGHNT and CDR2 is FRNRAP. CDR3 DNA sequence: TGTGCTAGTGGTTTCGGGACTAGCGGGAGTCTAACAGATACGCAGTATTTT. It is translated as CASGFGTSGSLTDTQYF. The complete variable domain, with remaining parts taken from reference TRBV12-5 and TRBJ2-3, reads DARVTQTPRHKVTEMGQEVTMRCQPILGHNTVFWYRQTMMQGLELLAYFRNRAPLDDSGMPKDRFSAEMPDATLATLKIQPSEPRDSAVYFCASGFGTSGSLTDTQYFGPGTRLTVL.

The chain couples TRBV29-1 to TRBJ2-1; 8 bases map to TRBD1. Trimming at V came to 0 bases and at J to 3 bases, leaving 7 bases not matched to a gene. This CDR3 has 16 residues. Germline loops: CDR1 SQVTM, CDR2 ANQGSEA. CDR3: CSVEDSEQGGYNEQFF. CDR3 DNA: TGCAGCGTTGAAGATTCGGAACAGGGGGGCTACAATGAGCAGTTCTTC.

The chain uses TRBV5-1 and TRBJ1-6; maybe TRBD1 (5 bases). The CDR3 contains 15 residues. The germline V and J ends were trimmed by 0 bases and 9 bases, with 13 bases remaining between them. Germline V lookup: CDR1 SGHRS, CDR2 YFSETQ. CDR3 region: CASSLATGGSSPLHF. The DNA for the CDR3 is TGCGCCAGCAGCTTGGCCACGGGGGGTAGTTCACCCCTCCACTTT.

The chain links TRBV7-6 to TRBJ1-4, with D perhaps matching TRBD1 (6 bases). The V end was cut by 4 bases, the J end by 8 bases, with 8 bases between. Germline lookup yields CDR1 SGHVS and CDR2 FNYEAQ. This CDR3 is 12 amino acids long. The CDR3 sequence: CASSSTGEKLFF. In DNA form, the CDR3 reads TGTGCCAGCAGCTCAACAGGGGAAAAACTGTTTTTT. The complete variable domain, with remaining parts taken from reference TRBV7-6 and TRBJ1-4, reads GAGVSQSPRYKVTKRGQDVALRCDPISGHVSLYWYRQALGQGPEFLTYFNYEAQQDKSGLPNDRFSAERPEGSISTLTIQRTEQRDSAMYRCASSSTGEKLFFGSGTQLSVL.

This sequence joins TRBV7-9 and TRBJ1-4; TRBD1 agrees at 7 bases. CDR1 SEHNR and CDR2 FQNEAQ come from the germline V gene (reference sequence). The CDR3 covers 17 residues. V was pared by 4 bases and J by 7 bases, with 15 bases of the junction left unmatched. In DNA, the CDR3 is TGTGCCAGCAGCTCTCCGACGACCGGACAGGTGGCTGAAAAACTGTTTTTT. It yields the protein CASSSPTTGQVAEKLFF. Complete variable domain (other parts from reference TRBV7-9 and TRBJ1-4): DTGVSQNPRHKITKRGQNVTFRCDPISEHNRLYWYRQTLGQGPEFLTYFQNEAQLEKSRLLSDRFSAERPKGSFSTLEIQRTEQGDSAMYLCASSSPTTGQVAEKLFFGSGTQLSVL.